The clone carrying this T cell receptor (beta chain) was seen more than once but under ten times. Its antigen is undetermined. The single heparinised draw taken from each donor contained roughly 110 mL of blood on average. Expressed TCRB transcripts were sequenced because the entire RNA isolate underwent reverse transcription. Some clones are missing from TCRdb's copy, which holds only in-frame ones; the method was immunoSEQ multiplex PCR. Among nearly 700,000 clones listed, around an eighth were seen once. This entry is derived from a study of beta chain features in type 1 diabetes. Study findings and constraints: For Type 1 diabetes patients, all four CD4+ subsets carried TCRB CDR3s that were moderately but significantly shorter.

The CDR3 is 16 amino acids. Unmatched junction bases numbered 13, after V lost 4 bases and J lost 8 bases. The germline V gene encodes CDR1 SGHTA and CDR2 FQGNSA. The gene calls are TRBV7-2 and TRBJ2-1, with TRBD2 matching 8 bases. Sequenced: naive CD4+ T cells from blood. This TCR was sampled from a man younger than 35 with type 1 diabetes. The CDR3 DNA reads TGTGCCAGCAGCTGGGGTCCGGGACTAGTCAGTTATGAGCAGTTCTTC. Translated: CASSWGPGLVSYEQFF.